This T cell receptor beta chain was sequenced for a study of T cells in localized non-small cell lung cancer. Points from the study as a whole: When the top 100 tumor clones were examined, a median about 60 of them also appeared in the adjacent lung, which was paired and uninvolved.

Sequenced by immunoSEQ multiplex PCR; TCRdb stores in-frame clones only, minus some. This sample has 25,000 or so clones; roughly 90% occur once, and the top ten carry 6% to 6.5%. A note on this clone: The antigen is not known.

Trimming shortened V by 0 bases and J by 3 bases, and 6 bases separated the two germline ends. Looked up from germline, CDR1 is SGHRS and CDR2 is YFSETQ. There are 14 residues in the CDR3. The sequence derives from a man between 40 and 75 years old with stage II lung adenocarcinoma. Sequences were derived from PBMCs, sampled before any cancer treatment. The rearrangement uses TRBV5-1 and TRBJ2-2; D gene ambiguous. In DNA form, the CDR3 reads TGCGCCAGCAGCTTGGCCGGATACACCGGGGAGCTGTTTTTT. Translation gives CASSLAGYTGELFF.